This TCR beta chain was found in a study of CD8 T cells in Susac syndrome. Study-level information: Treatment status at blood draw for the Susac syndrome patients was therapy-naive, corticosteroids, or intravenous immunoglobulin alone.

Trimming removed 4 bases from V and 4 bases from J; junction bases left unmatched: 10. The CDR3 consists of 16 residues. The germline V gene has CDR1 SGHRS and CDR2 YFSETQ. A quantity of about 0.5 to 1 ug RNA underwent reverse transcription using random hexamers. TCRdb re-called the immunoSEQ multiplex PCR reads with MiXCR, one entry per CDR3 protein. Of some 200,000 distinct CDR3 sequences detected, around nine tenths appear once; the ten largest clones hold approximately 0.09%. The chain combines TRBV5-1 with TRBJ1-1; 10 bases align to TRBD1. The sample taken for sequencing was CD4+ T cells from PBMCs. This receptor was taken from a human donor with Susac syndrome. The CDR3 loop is CASSRGRQGASTEAFF. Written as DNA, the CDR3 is TGCGCCAGCAGCCGAGGGAGACAGGGGGCGTCCACTGAAGCTTTCTTT. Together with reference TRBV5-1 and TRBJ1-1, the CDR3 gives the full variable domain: KAGVTQTPRYLIKTRGQQVTLSCSPISGHRSVSWYQQTPGQGLQFLFEYFSETQRNKGNFPGRFSGRQFSNSRSEMNVSTLELGDSALYLCASSRGRQGASTEAFFGQGTRLTVV.